This TCR beta chain was sequenced for a study of blood T cell repertoires in COVID-19. CDR3 length: 12 amino acids. V shed 2 bases and J shed 6 bases, with 7 bases lying between them. Looked up from germline, CDR1 is KGHSH and CDR2 is LQKENI. Recruits, aged roughly 18 to 95 years, lived in some 25 US areas. Symptom resolution, clearance, or two negative PCRs marked the recovered donors of Cohort 3. The method was immunoSEQ multiplex PCR; TCRdb's version includes in-frame clones alone and lacks a portion of them. The sample carries about 380,000 clones, roughly 91% recorded once. This chain links TRBV18 with TRBJ1-1, with D hard to call. This sequence was found in a woman under 30 who had recovered from COVID-19. The source material was PBMCs or T cells enriched from blood (not recorded which). The CDR3 loop is CASSPGGSEAFF. The CDR3 region has the DNA TGTGCCAGCTCACCAGGAGGTTCTGAAGCTTTCTTT.